This TCR beta chain was recovered during a study of early T cells in non-severe SARS-CoV-2 infection. Study overall: Investigators sequenced bulk RNA drawn from unsorted whole blood, and chains remained unpaired.

This clonotype was observed a handful of times. Its specificity is not known. Notes on the study in general: VDJdb matching skewed toward anti-spike CD8 responses, missing private and CD4 specificities.

V dropped 3 bases and J dropped 0 bases, with 20 bases sitting between them. CDR3 length equals 18 residues. Per the germline V gene, CDR1 is SGHTA and CDR2 is FQGNSA. Researchers attached unique molecular identifiers to individual cDNA molecules. One entry per CDR3 protein results from TCRdb running MiXCR on the 5' RACE reads. The top ten clones hold around 5.6% of a sample with roughly 23,000 distinct CDR3 sequences, 3.6% of them seen once. The sequence derives from an adult who was a healthcare worker with PCR-confirmed SARS-CoV-2 infection or an uninfected control (not recorded which). This chain joins TRBV7-2 and TRBJ1-2, with D maybe TRBD1 (5 bases). Sequencing used whole blood. The CDR3 region has the DNA TGTGCCAGCAGCTTGGGACTCCAATACAGATCAGCTAACTATGGCTACACCTTC. It specifies CASSLGLQYRSANYGYTF. The full variable domain, its missing parts supplied by reference TRBV7-2 and TRBJ1-2, is GAGVSQSPSNKVTEKGKDVELRCDPISGHTALYWYRQSLGQGLEFLIYFQGNSAPDKSGLPSDRFSAERTGGSVSTLTIQRTQQEDSAVYLCASSLGLQYRSANYGYTFGSGTRLTVV.